The entry that follows covers one T cell receptor (beta chain) sequence. Its cognate antigen has yet to be identified. No base-level quality is on record; no much larger clone is a single base apart. The immunoSEQ assay at survey resolution was applied to genomic DNA for sequencing of TCRbeta rearrangements. Concerning the study's data processing: In the TCR sequencing data, the lowest productive clonotype frequency that could be detected was 2.59 x 10-5. Only productive TCRbeta rearrangements, meaning sequences that were complete and in-frame, were kept for the analyses. Sample clonality was computed as Simpson clonality in the immunoSEQ Analyzer version 3.0. Clones were binned by frequency as very rare, small, medium, large (1-20%) or hyperexpanded (>20%). OLGA 1.2.3 estimated generation probabilities, VDJtools produced V-gene circos plots, VDJdb was queried for specificities, and GLIPH identified CDR3 motifs. This is the immuneACCESS table as TCRdb keeps it, with only in-frame sequences that have V and J called. A part of the clones is gone; compared with another copy, unresolved V genes explain less than half, and the rest is unexplained. For V, J and clone size, that table is used; D and trimming come from the DNA. A total of 20,000 to 25,000 clones appear in this sample, around 80% of them only once. The top ten clonotypes cover 8.6% of the sample.

These data come from a study of STAT5B mutations in CD4+ large granular lymphocyte leukemia (dated by TCRdb to 2021 to 2024). General notes on the study: Among the healthy controls, the CDR3 'QG' motif was associated with a particular HLA allele. TCRbeta repertoires of CD4+ T-cell large granular lymphocyte leukemia patients were compared with those of healthy blood donors. The purity of purified fractions was confirmed by flow cytometry on FACSCanto II or FACSVerse to exceed 95% among lymphocytes.

Healthy controls were some 34 blood donors whose buffy coats came from the Finnish Red Cross blood service. All TCR-sequenced material derived from peripheral blood: patient blood samples and healthy donor buffy coats. Peripheral blood mononuclear cells were isolated by Ficoll-Hypaque gradient centrifugation. For the healthy controls, CD4+ cells were obtained from buffy coats by magnetic purification. The Gentra Puregene Cell and Tissue kit was used to extract genomic DNA, and a Qubit 2.0 fluorometer was used to measure the amount of genomic DNA. Broader findings and caveats from the paper: Data were not HLA-matched; higher clonality in CD4+ versus CD8+ T-LGLL could reflect the relatively small sample size. CD4-sorted patient repertoires appeared more clonal than healthy CD4+ repertoires, and this difference persisted after removing the putative leukemic clones. Enrichment of TRBV06-family usage was observed among the top patient clones (8/27) relative to healthy controls (2/35). Main leukemic clonotypes were private to each patient, although less than 30% of the main leukemic clonotypes were found at low frequency in the non-leukemic repertoires of other patients.

From the cysteine up to the phenylalanine, the CDR3 has a length of 18 residues. Left in the record is the CDR3 DNA by itself, 54 bases read in frame from the first base. V is cut by 5 bases and J by 3 bases, and the space between the germline ends is 23 bases. The germline V gene gives CDR1 as SGHAT and CDR2 as FQNNGV. The rearrangement joined TRBV11-2 to TRBJ1-5; the D gene is possibly TRBD1, with 6 bases matching. Specimen: CD4+ T cells from blood buffy coats. The receptor was derived from a human donor in good health. The DNA sequence reads TGTGCCAGCAGCGTTATTTTAGGAGGGGGGGGCTCCAATCAGCCCCAGCATTTT. It specifies CASSVILGGGGSNQPQHF. The entire variable domain, with the stretches around the CDR3 drawn from the reference TRBV11-2 and TRBJ1-5 proteins, is EAGVAQSPRYKIIEKRQSVAFWCNPISGHATLYWYQQILGQGPKLLIQFQNNGVVDDSQLPKDRFSAERLKGVDSTLKIQPAKLEDSAVYLCASSVILGGGGSNQPQHFGDGTRLSIL.